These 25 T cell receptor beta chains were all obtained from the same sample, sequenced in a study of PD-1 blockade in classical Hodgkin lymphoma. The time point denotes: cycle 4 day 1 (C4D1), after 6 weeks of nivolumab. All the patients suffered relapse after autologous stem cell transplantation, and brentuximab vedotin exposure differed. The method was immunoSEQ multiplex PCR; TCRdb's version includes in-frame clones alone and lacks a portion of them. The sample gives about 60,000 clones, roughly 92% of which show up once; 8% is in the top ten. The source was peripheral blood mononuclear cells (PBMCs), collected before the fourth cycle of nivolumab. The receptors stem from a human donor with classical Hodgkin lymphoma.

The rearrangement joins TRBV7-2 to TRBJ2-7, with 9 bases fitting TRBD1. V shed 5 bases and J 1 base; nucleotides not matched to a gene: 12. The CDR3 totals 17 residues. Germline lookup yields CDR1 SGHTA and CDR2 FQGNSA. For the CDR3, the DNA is TGTGCCAGCAGCCCCCGGGGTCGGGACAGGGCTTCCTACGAGCAGTACTTC. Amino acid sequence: CASSPRGRDRASYEQYF.

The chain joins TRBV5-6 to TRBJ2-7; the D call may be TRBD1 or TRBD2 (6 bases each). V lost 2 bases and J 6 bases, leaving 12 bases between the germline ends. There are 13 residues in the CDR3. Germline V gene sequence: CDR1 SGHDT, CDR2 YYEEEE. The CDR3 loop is CASSFWGAGEQYF. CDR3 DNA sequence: TGTGCCAGCAGCTTTTGGGGGGCGGGCGAGCAGTACTTC.

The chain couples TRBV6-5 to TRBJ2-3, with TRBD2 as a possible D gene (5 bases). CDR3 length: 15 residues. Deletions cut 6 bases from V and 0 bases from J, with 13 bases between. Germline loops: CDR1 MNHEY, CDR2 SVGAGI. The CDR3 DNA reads TGTGCCAGCAGCCACCGGAGGTCCAGCACAGATACGCAGTATTTT. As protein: CASSHRRSSTDTQYF.

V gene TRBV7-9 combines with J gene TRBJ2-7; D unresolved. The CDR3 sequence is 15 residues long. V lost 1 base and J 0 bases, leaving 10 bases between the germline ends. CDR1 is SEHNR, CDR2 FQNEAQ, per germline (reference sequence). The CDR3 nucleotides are TGTGCCAGCAGCTTAGATGGCGTAACCTCCTACGAGCAGTACTTC. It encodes CASSLDGVTSYEQYF.

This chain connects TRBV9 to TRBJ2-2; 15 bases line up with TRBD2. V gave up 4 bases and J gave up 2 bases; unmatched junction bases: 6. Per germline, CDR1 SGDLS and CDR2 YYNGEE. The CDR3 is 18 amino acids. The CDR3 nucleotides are TGTGCCAGCAGCTTCCGGACTAGCGGGAGGGTTAACACCGGGGAGCTGTTTTTT. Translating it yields CASSFRTSGRVNTGELFF.

The CDR3 nucleotides read TGTGCCAGCAGTTTAAACAGGGTCCCCTCCTACGAGCAGTACTTC. This sequence encodes CASSLNRVPSYEQYF. The V and J genes are TRBV27 and TRBJ2-5, with D possibly matching TRBD1 (6 bases). The J call could be wrong; TRBJ2-7 is a better fit for the DNA end. The CDR3 contains 15 residues. Germline-derived CDR1 and CDR2 are MNHEY and SMNVEV (reference sequence).

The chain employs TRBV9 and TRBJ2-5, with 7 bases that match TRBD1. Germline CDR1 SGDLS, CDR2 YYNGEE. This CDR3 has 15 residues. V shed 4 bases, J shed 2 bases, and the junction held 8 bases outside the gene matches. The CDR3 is CASSPHRGIQETQYF. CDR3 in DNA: TGTGCCAGCAGCCCACACAGGGGCATACAAGAGACCCAGTACTTC.

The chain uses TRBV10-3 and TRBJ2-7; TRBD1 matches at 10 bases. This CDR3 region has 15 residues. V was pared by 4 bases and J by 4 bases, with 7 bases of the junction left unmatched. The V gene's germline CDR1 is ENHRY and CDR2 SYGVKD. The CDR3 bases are TGTGCCATCAGTGGCACGGGACAGGGGAAGTACGAGCAGTACTTC. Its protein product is CAISGTGQGKYEQYF.

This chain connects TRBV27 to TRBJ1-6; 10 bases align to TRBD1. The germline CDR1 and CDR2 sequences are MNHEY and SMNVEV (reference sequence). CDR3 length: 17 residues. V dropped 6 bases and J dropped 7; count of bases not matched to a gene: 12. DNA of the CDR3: TGTGCCAGCAGCTCCGGGACAGGGGTTCTAAGGAATTCACCCCTCCACTTT. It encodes CASSSGTGVLRNSPLHF.

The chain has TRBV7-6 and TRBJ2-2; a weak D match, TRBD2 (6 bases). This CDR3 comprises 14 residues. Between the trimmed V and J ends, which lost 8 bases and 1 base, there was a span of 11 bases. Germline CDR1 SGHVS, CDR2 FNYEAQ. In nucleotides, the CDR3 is TGTGCCAGCCACCCGGAGGGGAACACCGGGGAGCTGTTTTTT. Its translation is CASHPEGNTGELFF.

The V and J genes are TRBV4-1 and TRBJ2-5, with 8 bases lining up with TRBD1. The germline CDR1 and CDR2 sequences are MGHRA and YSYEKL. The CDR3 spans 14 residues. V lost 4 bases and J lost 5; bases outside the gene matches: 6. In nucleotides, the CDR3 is TGCGCCAGCAGCCGGAACAGGGGGACGGAGACCCAGTACTTC. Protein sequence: CASSRNRGTETQYF.

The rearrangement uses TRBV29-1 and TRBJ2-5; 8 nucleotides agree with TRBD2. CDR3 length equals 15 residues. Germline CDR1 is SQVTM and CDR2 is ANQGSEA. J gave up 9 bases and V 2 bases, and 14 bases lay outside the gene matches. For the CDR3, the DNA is TGCAGCGTTGAAATCAGCGGGGGAAATTCGTTGCCCCAGTACTTC. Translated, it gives CSVEISGGNSLPQYF.

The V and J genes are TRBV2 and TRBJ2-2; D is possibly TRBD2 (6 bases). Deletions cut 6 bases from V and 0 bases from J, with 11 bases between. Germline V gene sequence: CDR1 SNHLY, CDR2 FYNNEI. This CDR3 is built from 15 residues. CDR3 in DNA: TGTGCCAGCAGGAAAGGACTATCGAACACCGGGGAGCTGTTTTTT. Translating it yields CASRKGLSNTGELFF.

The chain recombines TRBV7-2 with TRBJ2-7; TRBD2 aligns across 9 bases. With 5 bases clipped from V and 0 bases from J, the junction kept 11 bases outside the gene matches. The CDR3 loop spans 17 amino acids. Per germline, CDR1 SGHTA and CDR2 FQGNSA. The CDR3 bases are TGTGCCAGCAGCCTAATAGCGGGGGTGCAGACCTCCTACGAGCAGTACTTC. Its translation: CASSLIAGVQTSYEQYF.

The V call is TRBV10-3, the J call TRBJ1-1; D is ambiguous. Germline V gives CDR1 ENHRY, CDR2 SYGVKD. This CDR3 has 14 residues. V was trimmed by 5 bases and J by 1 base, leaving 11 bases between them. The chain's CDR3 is CAISRLSGNTEAFF. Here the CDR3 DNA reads TGTGCCATCAGTAGATTATCGGGGAACACTGAAGCTTTCTTT.

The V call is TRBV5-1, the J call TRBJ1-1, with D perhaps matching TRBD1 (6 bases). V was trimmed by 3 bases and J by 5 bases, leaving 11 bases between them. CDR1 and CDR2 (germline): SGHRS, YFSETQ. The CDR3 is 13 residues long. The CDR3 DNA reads TGCGCCAGCAGCTCCAGGGGCGTAACTGAAGCTTTCTTT. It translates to CASSSRGVTEAFF.

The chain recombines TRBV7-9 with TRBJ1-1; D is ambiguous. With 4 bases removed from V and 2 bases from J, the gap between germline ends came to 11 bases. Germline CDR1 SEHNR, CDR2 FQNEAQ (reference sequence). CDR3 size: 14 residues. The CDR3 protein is CASSSWGDNTEAFF. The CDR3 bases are TGTGCCAGCAGCTCCTGGGGAGATAACACTGAAGCTTTCTTT. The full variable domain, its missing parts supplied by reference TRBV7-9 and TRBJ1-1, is DTGVSQNPRHKITKRGQNVTFRCDPISEHNRLYWYRQTLGQGPEFLTYFQNEAQLEKSRLLSDRFSAERPKGSFSTLEIQRTEQGDSAMYLCASSSWGDNTEAFFGQGTRLTVV.

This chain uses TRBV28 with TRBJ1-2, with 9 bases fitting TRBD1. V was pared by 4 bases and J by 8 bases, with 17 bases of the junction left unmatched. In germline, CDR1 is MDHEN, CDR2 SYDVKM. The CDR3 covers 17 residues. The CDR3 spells CASSSPGQGLASGGYTF. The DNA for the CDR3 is TGTGCCAGCAGTTCGCCGGGACAGGGTCTGGCCTCTGGGGGCTACACCTTC.

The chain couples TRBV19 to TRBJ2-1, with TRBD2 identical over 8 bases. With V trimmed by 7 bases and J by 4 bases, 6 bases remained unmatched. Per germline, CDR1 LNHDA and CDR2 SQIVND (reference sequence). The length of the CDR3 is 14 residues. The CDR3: CASTKRERYNEQFF. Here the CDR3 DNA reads TGTGCCAGTACAAAGCGGGAGAGGTACAATGAGCAGTTCTTC. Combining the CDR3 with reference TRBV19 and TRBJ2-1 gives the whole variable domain DGGITQSPKYLFRKEGQNVTLSCEQNLNHDAMYWYRQDPGQGLRLIYYSQIVNDFQKGDIAEGYSVSREKKESFPLTVTSAQKNPTAFYLCASTKRERYNEQFFGPGTRLTVL.

In DNA form, the CDR3 reads TGTGCCAGCAGCCCGGGGGGAACACACACAGATACGCAGTATTTT. Protein: CASSPGGTHTDTQYF. This chain links TRBV11-3 with TRBJ2-3; TRBD2 agrees at 7 bases. CDR1 is SGHNT and CDR2 is YENEEA in the germline V gene. V lost 5 bases, J lost 2 bases, and 7 bases stayed unmatched. There are 15 residues in the CDR3.

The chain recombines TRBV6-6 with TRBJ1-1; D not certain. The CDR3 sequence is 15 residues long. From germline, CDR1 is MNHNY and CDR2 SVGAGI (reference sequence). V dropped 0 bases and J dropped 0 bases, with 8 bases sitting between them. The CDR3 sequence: CASSYSPVLNTEAFF. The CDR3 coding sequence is TGTGCCAGCAGTTACTCCCCGGTTTTGAACACTGAAGCTTTCTTT.

The CDR3: CASSFQYSNQPQHF. DNA of the CDR3: TGTGCCAGTAGTTTCCAGTATAGCAATCAGCCCCAGCATTTT. The rearrangement links TRBV19 to TRBJ1-5; D not resolved. Trimming removed 5 bases from V and 0 bases from J, with 8 bases in between. The CDR3 is made up of 14 amino acids. The V gene's germline CDR1 is LNHDA and CDR2 SQIVND (reference sequence).

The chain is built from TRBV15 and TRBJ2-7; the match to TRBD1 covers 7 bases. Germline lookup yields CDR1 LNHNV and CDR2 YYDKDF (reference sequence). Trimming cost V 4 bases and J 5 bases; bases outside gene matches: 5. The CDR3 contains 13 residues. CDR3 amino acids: CATSKDRAHEQYF. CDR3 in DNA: TGTGCCACCAGCAAAGACAGGGCGCACGAGCAGTACTTC.

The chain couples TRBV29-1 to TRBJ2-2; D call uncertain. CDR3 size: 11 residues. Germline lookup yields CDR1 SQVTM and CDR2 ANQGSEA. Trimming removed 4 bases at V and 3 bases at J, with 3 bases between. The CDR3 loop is CSVAYTGELFF. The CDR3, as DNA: TGCAGCGTTGCATACACCGGGGAGCTGTTTTTT.

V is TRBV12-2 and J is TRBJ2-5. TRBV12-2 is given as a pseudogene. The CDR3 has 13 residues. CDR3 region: CASRSKKDETQYF. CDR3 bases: TGTGCAAGTCGCTCTAAAAAGGACGAGACCCAGTACTTC.